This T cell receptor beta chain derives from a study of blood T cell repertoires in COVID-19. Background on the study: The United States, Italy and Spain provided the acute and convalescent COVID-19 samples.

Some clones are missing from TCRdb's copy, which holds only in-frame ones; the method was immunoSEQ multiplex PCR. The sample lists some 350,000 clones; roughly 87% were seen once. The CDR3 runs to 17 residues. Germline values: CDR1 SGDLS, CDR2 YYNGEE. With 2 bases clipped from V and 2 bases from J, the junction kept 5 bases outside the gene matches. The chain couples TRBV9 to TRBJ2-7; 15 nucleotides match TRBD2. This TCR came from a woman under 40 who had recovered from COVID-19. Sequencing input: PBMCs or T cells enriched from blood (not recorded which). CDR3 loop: CASSVGTSGGLPYEQYF. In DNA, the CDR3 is TGTGCCAGCAGCGTTGGGACTAGCGGGGGGTTACCCTACGAGCAGTACTTC.